This T cell receptor (beta chain) comes out of a study of blood T cell repertoires in COVID-19. Study-level information: COVID-19 samples from acute and convalescent phases originated in the United States, Italy and Spain.

In the original analysis: Amplification with reference gene primers provided the estimates of nucleated cell counts. The data were produced by immunoSEQ multiplex PCR, yet TCRdb's version contains in-frame clones alone and is incomplete. D and trimming were read from the DNA, whereas the V and J calls and clone size are those reported in that table. The table lists more than 85,000 clones, 82% of them singletons, with 18% in the top ten. This CDR3 comprises 15 residues. Germline values: CDR1 SNHLY, CDR2 FYNNEI. V lost 0 bases and J 7 bases, leaving 13 bases between the germline ends. The sequenced sample consisted of peripheral blood. V is TRBV2 and J is TRBJ2-1, with D maybe TRBD2 (6 bases). The TCR originated in an elderly man with acute or convalescent COVID-19. This CDR3 is CASSEAGVGGNEQFF. CDR3 nucleotides: TGTGCCAGCAGTGAAGCGGGGGTAGGAGGGAATGAGCAGTTCTTC. The whole variable domain, filled in from reference TRBV2 and TRBJ2-1, reads EPEVTQTPSHQVTQMGQEVILRCVPISNHLYFYWYRQILGQKVEFLVSFYNNEISEKSEIFDDQFSVERPDGSNFTLKIRSTKLEDSAMYFCASSEAGVGGNEQFFGPGTRLTVL.